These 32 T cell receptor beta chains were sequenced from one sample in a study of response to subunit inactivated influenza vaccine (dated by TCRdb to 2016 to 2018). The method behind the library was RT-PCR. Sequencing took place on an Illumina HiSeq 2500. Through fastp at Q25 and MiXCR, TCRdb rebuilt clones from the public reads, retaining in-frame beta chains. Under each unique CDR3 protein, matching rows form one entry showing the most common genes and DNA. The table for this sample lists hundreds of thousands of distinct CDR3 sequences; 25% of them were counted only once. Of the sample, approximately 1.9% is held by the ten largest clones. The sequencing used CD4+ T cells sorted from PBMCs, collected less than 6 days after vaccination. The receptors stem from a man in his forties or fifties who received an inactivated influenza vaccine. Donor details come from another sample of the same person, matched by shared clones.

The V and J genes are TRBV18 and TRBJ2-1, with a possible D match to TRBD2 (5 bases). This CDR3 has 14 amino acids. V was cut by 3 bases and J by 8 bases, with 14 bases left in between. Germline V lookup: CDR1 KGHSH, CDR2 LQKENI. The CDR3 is CASSPTSGVDEQFF. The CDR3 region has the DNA TGTGCCAGCTCACCTACAAGCGGAGTCGATGAGCAGTTCTTC.

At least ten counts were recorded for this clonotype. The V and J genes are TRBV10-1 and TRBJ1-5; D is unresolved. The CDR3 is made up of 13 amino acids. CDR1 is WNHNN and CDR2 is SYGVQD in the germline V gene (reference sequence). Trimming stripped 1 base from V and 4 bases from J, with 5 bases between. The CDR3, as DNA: TGCGCCAGCAGTGAGTTCGGGAATCAGCCCCAGCATTTT. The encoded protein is CASSEFGNQPQHF.

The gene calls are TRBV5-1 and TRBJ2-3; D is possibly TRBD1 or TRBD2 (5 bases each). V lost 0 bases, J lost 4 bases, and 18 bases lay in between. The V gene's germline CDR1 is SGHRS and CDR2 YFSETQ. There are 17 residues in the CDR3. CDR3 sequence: CASSLGTGTSEPDTQYF. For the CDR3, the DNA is TGCGCCAGCAGCTTGGGGACCGGGACGTCGGAACCAGATACGCAGTATTTT.

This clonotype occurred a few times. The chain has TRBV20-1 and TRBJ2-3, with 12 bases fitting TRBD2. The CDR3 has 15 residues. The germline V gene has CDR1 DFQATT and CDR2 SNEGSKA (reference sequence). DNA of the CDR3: TGCAGAGCGACTAGCGGGAGACCGCGCACAGATACGCAGTATTTT. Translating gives CRATSGRPRTDTQYF.

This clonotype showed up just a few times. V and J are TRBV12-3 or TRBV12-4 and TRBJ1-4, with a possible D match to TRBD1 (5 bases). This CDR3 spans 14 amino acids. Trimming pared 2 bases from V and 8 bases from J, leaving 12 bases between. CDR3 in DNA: TGTGCCAGCAGTTTAATGGGGGTTGGGGAAAAACTGTTTTTT. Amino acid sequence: CASSLMGVGEKLFF.

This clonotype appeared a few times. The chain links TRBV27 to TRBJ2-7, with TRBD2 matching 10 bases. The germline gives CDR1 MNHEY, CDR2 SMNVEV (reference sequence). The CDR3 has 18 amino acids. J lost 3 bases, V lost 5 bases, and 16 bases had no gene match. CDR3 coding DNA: TGTGCCAGCAGTCTACGGACTAGCGGTAATGGCGGTGTCTACGAGCAGTACTTC. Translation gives CASSLRTSGNGGVYEQYF.

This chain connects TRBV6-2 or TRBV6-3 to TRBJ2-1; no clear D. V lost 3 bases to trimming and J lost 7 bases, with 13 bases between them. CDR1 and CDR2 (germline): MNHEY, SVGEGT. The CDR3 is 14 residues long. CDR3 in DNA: TGTGCCAGCAGTTATTCCTTACGTAAAAATGAGCAGTTCTTC. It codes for CASSYSLRKNEQFF.

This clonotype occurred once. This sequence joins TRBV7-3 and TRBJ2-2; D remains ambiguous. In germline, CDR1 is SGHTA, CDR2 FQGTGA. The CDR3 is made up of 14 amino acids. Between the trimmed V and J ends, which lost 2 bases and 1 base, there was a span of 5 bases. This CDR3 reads CASSLFENTGELFF. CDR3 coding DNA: TGTGCCAGCAGCTTATTCGAGAACACCGGGGAGCTGTTTTTT. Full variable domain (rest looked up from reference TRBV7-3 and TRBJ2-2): GAGVSQTPSNKVTEKGKYVELRCDPISGHTALYWYRQSLGQGPEFLIYFQGTGAADDSGLPNDRFFAVRPEGSVSTLKIQRTERGDSAVYLCASSLFENTGELFFGEGSRLTVL.

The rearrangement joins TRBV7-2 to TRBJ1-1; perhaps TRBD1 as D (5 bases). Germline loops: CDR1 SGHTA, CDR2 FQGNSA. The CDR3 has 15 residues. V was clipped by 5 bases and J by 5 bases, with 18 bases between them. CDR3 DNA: TGTGCCAGCAGCCCGATCCAGGGAAGGCGAACTGAAGCTTTCTTT. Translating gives CASSPIQGRRTEAFF.

DNA for the CDR3: TGTGCCAGCAGCTTAGAATCCGGGGGCGAGCAGTACTTC. This translates into CASSLESGGEQYF. The rearrangement uses TRBV7-2 and TRBJ2-7, with D perhaps TRBD2 (6 bases). The germline V and J ends were trimmed by 1 base and 6 bases, with 10 bases remaining between them. In germline, CDR1 is SGHTA, CDR2 FQGNSA. The CDR3 runs to 13 residues.

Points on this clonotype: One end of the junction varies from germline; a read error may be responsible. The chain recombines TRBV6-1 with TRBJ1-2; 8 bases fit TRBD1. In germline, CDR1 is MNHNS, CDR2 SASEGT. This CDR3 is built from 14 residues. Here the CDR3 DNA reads TGTGCCAGCAATGAAGGGACAGGCGCTTGGGGCTACACCTTC. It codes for CASNEGTGAWGYTF.

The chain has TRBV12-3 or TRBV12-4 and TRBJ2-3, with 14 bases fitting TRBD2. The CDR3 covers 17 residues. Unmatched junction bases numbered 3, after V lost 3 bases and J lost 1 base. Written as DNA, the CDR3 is TGTGCCAGCAGTTTGGGACTAGCGGGAGATCGCACAGATACGCAGTATTTT. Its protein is CASSLGLAGDRTDTQYF.

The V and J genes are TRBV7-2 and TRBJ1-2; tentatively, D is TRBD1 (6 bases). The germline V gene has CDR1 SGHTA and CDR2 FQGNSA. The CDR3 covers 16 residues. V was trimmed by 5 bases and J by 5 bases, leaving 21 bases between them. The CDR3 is CASSQEAGATVYGYTF. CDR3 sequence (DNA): TGTGCCAGCAGCCAAGAGGCGGGGGCGACCGTTTATGGCTACACCTTC.

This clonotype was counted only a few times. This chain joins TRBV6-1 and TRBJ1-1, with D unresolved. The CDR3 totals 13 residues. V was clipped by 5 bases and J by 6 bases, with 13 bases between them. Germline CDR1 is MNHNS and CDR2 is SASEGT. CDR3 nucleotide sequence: TGTGCCAGCAGTCCCGTGGGTAGGGCTGAAGCTTTCTTT. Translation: CASSPVGRAEAFF.

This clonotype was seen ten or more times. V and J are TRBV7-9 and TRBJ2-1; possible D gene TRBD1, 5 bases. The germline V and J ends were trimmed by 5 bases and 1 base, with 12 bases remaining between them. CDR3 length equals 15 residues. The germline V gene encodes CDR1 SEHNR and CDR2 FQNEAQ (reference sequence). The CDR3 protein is CASSTGQGSYNEQFF. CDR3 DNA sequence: TGTGCCAGCAGCACCGGGCAGGGTTCCTACAATGAGCAGTTCTTC.

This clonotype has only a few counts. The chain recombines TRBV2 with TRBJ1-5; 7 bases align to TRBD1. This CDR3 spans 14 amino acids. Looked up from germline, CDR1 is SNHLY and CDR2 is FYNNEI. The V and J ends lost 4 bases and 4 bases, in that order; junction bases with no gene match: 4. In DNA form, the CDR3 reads TGTGCCAGCAGTGGGACAGGAATTAATCAGCCCCAGCATTTT. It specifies CASSGTGINQPQHF.

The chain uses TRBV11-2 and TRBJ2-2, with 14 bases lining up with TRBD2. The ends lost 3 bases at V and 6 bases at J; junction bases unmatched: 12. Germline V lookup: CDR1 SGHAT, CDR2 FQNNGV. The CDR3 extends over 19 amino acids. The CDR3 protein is CASSFLKGTSGSIAGELFF. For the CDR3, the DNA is TGTGCCAGCAGCTTCCTGAAAGGGACTAGCGGGAGTATCGCCGGGGAGCTGTTTTTT.

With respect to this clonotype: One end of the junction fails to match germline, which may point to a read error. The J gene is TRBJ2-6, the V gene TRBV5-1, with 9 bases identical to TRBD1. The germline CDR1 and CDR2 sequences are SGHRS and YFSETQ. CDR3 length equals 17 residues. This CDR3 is CACSLQGASSGANVLTF. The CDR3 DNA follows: TGCGCCTGCAGCTTACAGGGGGCTTCCTCTGGGGCCAACGTCCTGACTTTC.

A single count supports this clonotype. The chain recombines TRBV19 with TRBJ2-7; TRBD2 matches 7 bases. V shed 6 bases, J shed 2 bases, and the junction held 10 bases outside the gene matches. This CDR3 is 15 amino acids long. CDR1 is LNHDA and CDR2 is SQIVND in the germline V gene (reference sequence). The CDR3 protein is CASSHRTSSTYEQYF. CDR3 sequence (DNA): TGTGCCAGTAGCCACAGGACTAGTAGTACCTACGAGCAGTACTTC.

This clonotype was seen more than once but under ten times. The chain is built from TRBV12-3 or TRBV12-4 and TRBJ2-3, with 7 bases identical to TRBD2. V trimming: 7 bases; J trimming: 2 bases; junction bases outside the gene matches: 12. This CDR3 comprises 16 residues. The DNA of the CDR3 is TGTGCCAGCACTCCCCGGGGCGGGAGCGTCACAGATACGCAGTATTTT. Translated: CASTPRGGSVTDTQYF.

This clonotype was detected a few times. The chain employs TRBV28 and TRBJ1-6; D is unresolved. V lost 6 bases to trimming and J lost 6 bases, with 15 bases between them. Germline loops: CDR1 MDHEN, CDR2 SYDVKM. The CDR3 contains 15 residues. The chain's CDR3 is CASRKVSYSNSPLHF. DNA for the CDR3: TGTGCCAGCAGAAAAGTTAGTTACAGTAATTCACCCCTCCACTTT. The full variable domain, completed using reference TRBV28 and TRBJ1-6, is DVKVTQSSRYLVKRTGEKVFLECVQDMDHENMFWYRQDPGLGLRLIYFSYDVKMKEKGDIPEGYSVSREKKERFSLILESASTNQTSMYLCASRKVSYSNSPLHFGNGTRLTVT.

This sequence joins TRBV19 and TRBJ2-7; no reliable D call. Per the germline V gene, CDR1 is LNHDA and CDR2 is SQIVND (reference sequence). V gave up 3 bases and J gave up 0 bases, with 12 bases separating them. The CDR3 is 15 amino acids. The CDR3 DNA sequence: TGTGCCAGTAGTATTGTTGTCGGAGACTCCTACGAGCAGTACTTC. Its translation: CASSIVVGDSYEQYF.

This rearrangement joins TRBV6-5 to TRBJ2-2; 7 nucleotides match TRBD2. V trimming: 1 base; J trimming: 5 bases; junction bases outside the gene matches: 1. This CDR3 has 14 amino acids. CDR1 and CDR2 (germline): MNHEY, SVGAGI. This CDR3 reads CASSYWGGTGELFF. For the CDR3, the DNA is TGTGCCAGCAGTTACTGGGGGGGAACCGGGGAGCTGTTTTTT.

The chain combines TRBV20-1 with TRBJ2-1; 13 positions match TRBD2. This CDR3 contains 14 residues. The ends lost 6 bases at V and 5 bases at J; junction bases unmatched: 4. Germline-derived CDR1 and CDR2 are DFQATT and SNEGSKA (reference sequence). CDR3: CSASTSGGNNEQFF. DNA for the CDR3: TGCAGTGCGTCGACTAGCGGGGGGAACAATGAGCAGTTCTTC.

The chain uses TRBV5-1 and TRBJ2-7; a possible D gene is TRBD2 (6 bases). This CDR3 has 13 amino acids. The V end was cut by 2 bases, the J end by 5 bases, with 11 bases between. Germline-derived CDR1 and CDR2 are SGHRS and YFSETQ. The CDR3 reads CASSLNGGNEQYF. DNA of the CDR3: TGCGCCAGCAGCTTAAACGGGGGAAACGAGCAGTACTTC. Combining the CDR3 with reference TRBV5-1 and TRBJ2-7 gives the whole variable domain KAGVTQTPRYLIKTRGQQVTLSCSPISGHRSVSWYQQTPGQGLQFLFEYFSETQRNKGNFPGRFSGRQFSNSRSEMNVSTLELGDSALYLCASSLNGGNEQYFGPGTRLTVT.

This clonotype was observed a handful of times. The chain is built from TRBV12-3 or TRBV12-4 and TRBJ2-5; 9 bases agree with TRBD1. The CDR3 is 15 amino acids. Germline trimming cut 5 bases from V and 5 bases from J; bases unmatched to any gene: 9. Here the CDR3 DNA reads TGTGCCAGCAGTCCCCGGGACAGGGCGCGTGAGACCCAGTACTTC. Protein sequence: CASSPRDRARETQYF.

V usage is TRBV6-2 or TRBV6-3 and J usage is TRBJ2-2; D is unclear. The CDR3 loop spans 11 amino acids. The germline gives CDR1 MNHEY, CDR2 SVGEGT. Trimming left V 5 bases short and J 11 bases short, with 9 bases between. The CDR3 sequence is CASSVGLELFF. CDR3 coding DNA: TGTGCCAGCAGTGTGGGTCTCGAGCTGTTTTTT.

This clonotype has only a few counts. The CDR3 protein is CASSYGTPGNTIYF. The CDR3 DNA is TGTGCCAGCAGCTACGGGACTCCTGGAAACACCATATATTTT. V is TRBV7-2 and J is TRBJ1-3, with D perhaps TRBD1 (5 bases). Trimming pared 4 bases from V and 2 bases from J, leaving 9 bases between. CDR1 and CDR2 (germline): SGHTA, FQGNSA. The CDR3 is made up of 14 amino acids.

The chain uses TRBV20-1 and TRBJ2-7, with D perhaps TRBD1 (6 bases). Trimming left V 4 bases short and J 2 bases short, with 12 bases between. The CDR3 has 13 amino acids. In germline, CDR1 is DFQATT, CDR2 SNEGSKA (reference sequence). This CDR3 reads CSANLGQPYEQYF. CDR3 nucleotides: TGCAGTGCTAATCTAGGACAGCCCTACGAGCAGTACTTC.

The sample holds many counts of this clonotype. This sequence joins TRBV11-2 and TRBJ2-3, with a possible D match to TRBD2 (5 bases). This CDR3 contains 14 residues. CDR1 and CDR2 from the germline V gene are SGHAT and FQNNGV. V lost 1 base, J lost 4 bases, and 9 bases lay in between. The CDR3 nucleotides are TGTGCCAGCAGCTTAGTTGGGAGCCCAGATACGCAGTATTTT. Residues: CASSLVGSPDTQYF.

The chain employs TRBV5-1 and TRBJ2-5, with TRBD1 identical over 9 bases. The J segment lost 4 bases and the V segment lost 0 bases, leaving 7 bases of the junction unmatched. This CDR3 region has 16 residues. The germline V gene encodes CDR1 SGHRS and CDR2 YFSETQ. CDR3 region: CASSLAGQGPTETQYF. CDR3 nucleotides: TGCGCCAGCAGCTTGGCCGGACAGGGGCCCACAGAGACCCAGTACTTC. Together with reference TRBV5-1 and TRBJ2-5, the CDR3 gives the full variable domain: KAGVTQTPRYLIKTRGQQVTLSCSPISGHRSVSWYQQTPGQGLQFLFEYFSETQRNKGNFPGRFSGRQFSNSRSEMNVSTLELGDSALYLCASSLAGQGPTETQYFGPGTRLLVL.

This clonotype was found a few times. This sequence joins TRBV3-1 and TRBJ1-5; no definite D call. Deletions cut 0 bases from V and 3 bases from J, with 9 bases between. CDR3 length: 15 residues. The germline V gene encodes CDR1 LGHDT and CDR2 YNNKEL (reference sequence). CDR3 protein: CASSQDGPANQPQHF. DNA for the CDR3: TGTGCCAGCAGCCAAGATGGCCCCGCCAATCAGCCCCAGCATTTT.